This TCR beta chain derives from a study of T cells in Graves' hyperthyroidism and ophthalmopathy. Study-level findings and limits: Within blood appeared most thyroid clonotypes that had expanded above 0.001.

Amplified TCR beta CDR3 regions came from RNA transcripts. A first-round RT-PCR of the TCR CDR3 used the HTBI primer set. A single record per CDR3 protein comes from TCRdb applying MiXCR to the multiplex PCR reads. The repertoire holds 130,000 to 150,000 distinct CDR3 sequences, with around 20% as singletons. The sample holds many counts of this clonotype. Its antigen remains unknown. Newly diagnosed hyperthyroidism, duration under 2 months, in patients aged 18 to 65. From 8.5 to 10 ml of fresh peripheral blood, PBMCs were isolated. This sequence was found in a woman aged 45-59 years with Graves' hyperthyroidism that later progressed to Graves' ophthalmopathy. The sequenced material came from blood.

The CDR3 is CASSSYGGQTSLRTDTQYF. DNA of the CDR3: TGTGCCAGCAGTTCCTATGGCGGACAGACCTCTCTACGCACAGATACGCAGTATTTT. This rearrangement joins TRBV7-9 to TRBJ2-3; possibly TRBD1 for D (6 bases). This CDR3 contains 19 residues. Looked up from germline, CDR1 is SEHNR and CDR2 is FQNEAQ (reference sequence). V dropped 6 bases and J dropped 1 base, with 26 bases sitting between them. The full variable domain, its missing parts supplied by reference TRBV7-9 and TRBJ2-3, is DTGVSQNPRHKITKRGQNVTFRCDPISEHNRLYWYRQTLGQGPEFLTYFQNEAQLEKSRLLSDRFSAERPKGSFSTLEIQRTEQGDSAMYLCASSSYGGQTSLRTDTQYFGPGTRLTVL.